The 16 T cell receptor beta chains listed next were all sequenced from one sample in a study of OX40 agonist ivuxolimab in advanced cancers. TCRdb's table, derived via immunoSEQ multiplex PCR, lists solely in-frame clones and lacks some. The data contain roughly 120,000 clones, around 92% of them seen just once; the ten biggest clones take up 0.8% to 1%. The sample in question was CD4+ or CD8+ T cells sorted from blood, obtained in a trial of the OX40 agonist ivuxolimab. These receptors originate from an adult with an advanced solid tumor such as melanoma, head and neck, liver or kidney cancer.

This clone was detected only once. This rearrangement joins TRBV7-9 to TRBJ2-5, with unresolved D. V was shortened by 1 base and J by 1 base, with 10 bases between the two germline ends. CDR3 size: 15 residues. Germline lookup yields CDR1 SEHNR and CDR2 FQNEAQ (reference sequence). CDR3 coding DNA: TGTGCCAGCAGCTTAGACCCGGAAACCCAAGAGACCCAGTACTTC. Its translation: CASSLDPETQETQYF.

The DNA of the CDR3 is TGTGCCAGCAGCCTACACAGGGGCGACACTGAAGCTTTCTTT. Protein sequence: CASSLHRGDTEAFF. The chain is built from TRBV14 and TRBJ1-1; 7 nucleotides line up with TRBD1. The CDR3 length is 14 residues. The junction had 5 bases not matched to a gene; V was cut back by 4 bases and J by 3 bases. CDR1 SGHDN and CDR2 FVKESK come from the germline V gene.

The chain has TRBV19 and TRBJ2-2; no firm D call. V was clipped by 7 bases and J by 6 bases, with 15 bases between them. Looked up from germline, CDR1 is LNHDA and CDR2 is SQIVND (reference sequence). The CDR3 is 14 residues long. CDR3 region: CASTPMVGAGELFF. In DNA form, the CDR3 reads TGTGCCAGTACCCCTATGGTGGGTGCCGGGGAGCTGTTTTTT.

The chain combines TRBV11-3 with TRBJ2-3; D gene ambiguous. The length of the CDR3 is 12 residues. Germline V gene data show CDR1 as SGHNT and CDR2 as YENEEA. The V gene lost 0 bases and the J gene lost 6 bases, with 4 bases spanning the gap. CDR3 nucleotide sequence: TGTGCCAGCAGCTTAGATCGGGATACGCAGTATTTT. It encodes CASSLDRDTQYF.

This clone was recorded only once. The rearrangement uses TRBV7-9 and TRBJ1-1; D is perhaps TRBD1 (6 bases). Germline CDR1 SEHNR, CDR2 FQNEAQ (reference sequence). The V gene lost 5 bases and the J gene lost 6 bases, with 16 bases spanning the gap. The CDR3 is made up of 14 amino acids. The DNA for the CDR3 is TGTGCCAGCAGCCAGGGGAGGGGTTACGCTGAAGCTTTCTTT. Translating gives CASSQGRGYAEAFF.

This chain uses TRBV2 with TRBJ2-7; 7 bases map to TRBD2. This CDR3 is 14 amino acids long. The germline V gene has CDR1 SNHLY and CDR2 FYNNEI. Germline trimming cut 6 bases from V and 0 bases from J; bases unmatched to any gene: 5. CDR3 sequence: CASRREKGSYEQYF. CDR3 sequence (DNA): TGTGCCAGCAGGCGGGAGAAGGGCTCCTACGAGCAGTACTTC.

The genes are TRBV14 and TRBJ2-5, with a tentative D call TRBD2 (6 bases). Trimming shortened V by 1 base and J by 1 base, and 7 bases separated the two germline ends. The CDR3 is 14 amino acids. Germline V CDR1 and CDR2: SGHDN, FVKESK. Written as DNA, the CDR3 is TGTGCCAGCAGCCAAGGGGGACTCCAAGAGACCCAGTACTTC. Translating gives CASSQGGLQETQYF.

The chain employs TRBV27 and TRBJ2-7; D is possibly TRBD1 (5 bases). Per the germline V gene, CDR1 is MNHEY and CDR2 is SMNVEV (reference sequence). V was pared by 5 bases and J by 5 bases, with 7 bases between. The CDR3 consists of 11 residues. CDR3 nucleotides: TGTGCCAGCAGTCAGGGAAACGAGCAGTACTTC. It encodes CASSQGNEQYF.

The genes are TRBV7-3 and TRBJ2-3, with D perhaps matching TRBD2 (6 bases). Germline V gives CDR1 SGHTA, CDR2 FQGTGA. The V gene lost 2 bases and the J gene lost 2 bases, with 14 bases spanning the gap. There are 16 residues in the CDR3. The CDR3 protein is CASSLGLTRATDTQYF. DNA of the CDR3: TGTGCCAGCAGCTTAGGACTAACCAGAGCCACAGATACGCAGTATTTT.

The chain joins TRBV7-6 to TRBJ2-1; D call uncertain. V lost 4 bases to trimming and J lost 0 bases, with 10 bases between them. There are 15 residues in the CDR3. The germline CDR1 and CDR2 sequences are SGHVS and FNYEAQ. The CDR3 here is CASSYGRNSYNEQFF. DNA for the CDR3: TGTGCCAGCAGCTACGGGCGAAACTCCTACAATGAGCAGTTCTTC.

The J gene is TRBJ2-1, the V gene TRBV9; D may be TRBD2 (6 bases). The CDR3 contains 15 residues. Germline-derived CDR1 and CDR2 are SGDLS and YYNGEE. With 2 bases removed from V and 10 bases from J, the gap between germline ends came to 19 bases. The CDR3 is CASSVAGTVAWEQFF. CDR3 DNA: TGTGCCAGCAGCGTTGCCGGGACTGTGGCATGGGAGCAGTTCTTC.

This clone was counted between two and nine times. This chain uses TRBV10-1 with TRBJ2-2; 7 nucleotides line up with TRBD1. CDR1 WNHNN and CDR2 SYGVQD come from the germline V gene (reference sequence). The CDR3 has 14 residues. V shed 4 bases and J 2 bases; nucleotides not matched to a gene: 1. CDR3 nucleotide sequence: TGCGCCAGCAGTGGACAGGGTAACACCGGGGAGCTGTTTTTT. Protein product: CASSGQGNTGELFF.

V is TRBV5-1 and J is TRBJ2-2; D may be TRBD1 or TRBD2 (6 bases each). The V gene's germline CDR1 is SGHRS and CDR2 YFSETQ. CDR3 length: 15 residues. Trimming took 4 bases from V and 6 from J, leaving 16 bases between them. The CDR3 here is CASSVGLRGAGELFF. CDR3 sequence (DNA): TGCGCCAGCAGCGTCGGACTTAGGGGGGCCGGGGAGCTGTTTTTT. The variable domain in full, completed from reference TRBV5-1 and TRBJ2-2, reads KAGVTQTPRYLIKTRGQQVTLSCSPISGHRSVSWYQQTPGQGLQFLFEYFSETQRNKGNFPGRFSGRQFSNSRSEMNVSTLELGDSALYLCASSVGLRGAGELFFGEGSRLTVL.

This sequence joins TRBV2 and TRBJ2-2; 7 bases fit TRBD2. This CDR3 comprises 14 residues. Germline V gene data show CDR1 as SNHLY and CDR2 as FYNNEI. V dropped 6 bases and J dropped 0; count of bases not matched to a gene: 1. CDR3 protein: CASRRETNTGELFF. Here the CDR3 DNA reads TGTGCCAGCAGGCGGGAGACGAACACCGGGGAGCTGTTTTTT.

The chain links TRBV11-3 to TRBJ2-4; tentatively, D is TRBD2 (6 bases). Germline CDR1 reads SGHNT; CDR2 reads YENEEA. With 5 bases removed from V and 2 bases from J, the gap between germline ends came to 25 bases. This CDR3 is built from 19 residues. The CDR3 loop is CASSARSTSPPISKNIQYF. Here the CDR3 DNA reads TGTGCCAGCAGCGCACGTTCGACTAGTCCCCCTATATCCAAAAACATTCAGTACTTC.

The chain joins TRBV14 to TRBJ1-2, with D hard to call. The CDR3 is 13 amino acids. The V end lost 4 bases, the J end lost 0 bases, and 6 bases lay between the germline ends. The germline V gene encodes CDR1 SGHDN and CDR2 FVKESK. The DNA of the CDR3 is TGTGCCAGCAGCCGAGACGCTAACTATGGCTACACCTTC. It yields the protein CASSRDANYGYTF.